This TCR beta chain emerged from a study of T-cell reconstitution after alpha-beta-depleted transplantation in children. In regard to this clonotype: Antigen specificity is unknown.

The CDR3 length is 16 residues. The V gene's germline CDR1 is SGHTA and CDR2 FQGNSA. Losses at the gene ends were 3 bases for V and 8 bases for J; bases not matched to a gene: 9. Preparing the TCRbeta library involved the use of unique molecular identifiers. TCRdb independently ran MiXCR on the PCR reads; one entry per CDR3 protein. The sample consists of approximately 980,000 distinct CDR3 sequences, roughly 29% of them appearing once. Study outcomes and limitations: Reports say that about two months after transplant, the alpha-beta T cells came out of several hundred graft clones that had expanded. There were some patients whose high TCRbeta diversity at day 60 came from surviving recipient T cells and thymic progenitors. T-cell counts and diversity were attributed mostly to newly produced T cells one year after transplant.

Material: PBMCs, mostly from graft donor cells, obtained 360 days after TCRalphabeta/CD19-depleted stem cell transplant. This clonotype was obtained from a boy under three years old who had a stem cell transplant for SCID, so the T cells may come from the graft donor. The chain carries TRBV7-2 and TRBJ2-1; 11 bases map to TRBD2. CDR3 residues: CASSFGSGGAGYEQFF. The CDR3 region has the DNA TGTGCCAGCAGCTTTGGTAGCGGGGGGGCAGGATATGAGCAGTTCTTC.